This is a list of T cell receptor beta chains from one sample in a study of T cell responses to AZD1222 COVID-19 vaccine. Only in-frame clones appear in the TCRdb table, and some are missing; sequencing was by immunoSEQ multiplex PCR. The sample lists about 120,000 clones; about 90% were seen once. Sequencing used peripheral blood, obtained on day 0 of AZD1222 vaccination. All receptors derive from an adult in good health. The CDR3 runs from the conserved cysteine through the conserved F or W. D genes are given only for firm matches. Clone size, where shown, is once, few, many, or a class for clones that have expanded.

J	size	D	V	DNA	CDR3
TRBJ2-1	.	.	TRBV24-1	TGTGCCACCAGTCCCGGGGCGGGTTCCTACAATGAGCAGTTCTTC	CATSPGAGSYNEQFF
TRBJ1-1	.	TRBD1	TRBV2	TGTGCCAGCAGTGAACAGTGGACAGGGGGCAGTGAAGCTTTCTTT	CASSEQWTGGSEAFF
TRBJ1-1	.	.	TRBV6-5	TGTGCCAGCAGTACGGGACTCTCCATGAACACTGAAGCTTTCTTT	CASSTGLSMNTEAFF
TRBJ2-7	.	.	TRBV20-1	TGCAGTGCTCTCATCAGGGCCGAGCAGTACTTC	CSALIRAEQYF
TRBJ2-7	.	.	TRBV10-3	TGTGCCACCACGGGCACCGGCTACGAGCAGTACTTC	CATTGTGYEQYF
TRBJ1-1	.	.	TRBV7-9	TGTGCCAGCAGCGCGAGACAGACCACTGAAGCTTTCTTT	CASSARQTTEAFF
TRBJ1-3	.	.	TRBV28	TGTGCCAGCAGTCCCGAGGGGGGCACCATATATTTT	CASSPEGGTIYF
TRBJ2-3	.	TRBD2	TRBV5-1	TGCGCCAGCAGCTTGCGTCCTAGCGGGAGCAGCACAGATACGCAGTATTTT	CASSLRPSGSSTDTQYF
TRBJ1-2	.	TRBD1	TRBV16	TGTGCCAGCAGCCCAAGGGGGCAGCCGAACTATGGCTACACCTTC	CASSPRGQPNYGYTF
TRBJ1-1	once	.	TRBV2	TGTGCCAGCAGTGAAGCCCCAAGAGACACTGAAGCTTTCTTT	CASSEAPRDTEAFF
TRBJ2-5	.	TRBD2	TRBV5-1	TGCGCCAGCAGCCTCGCCGGGACTAGCCAAGAGACCCAGTACTTC	CASSLAGTSQETQYF
TRBJ2-7	.	TRBD2	TRBV5-1	TGCGCCAGCAGCAGGACTCTAGCGGGAGTTGGGCTAGGAGAGCAGTACTTC	CASSRTLAGVGLGEQYF
TRBJ2-7	.	.	TRBV5-6	TGTGCCAGCAGCTTGTTTTTCGGTTTCTCCTACGAGCAGTACTTC	CASSLFFGFSYEQYF